The 7 T cell receptor beta chains below were found in one sample sequenced in a study of regulatory T cells in long-lasting Graves disease. TCR beta libraries were built with iRepertoire HTBI primers and Arm-PCR of CDR3 regions. TCRdb re-analysed the multiplex PCR reads in MiXCR, keeping a single row per CDR3 protein. The data hold under 800,000 distinct CDR3 sequences, with about 16% observed a single time. Time point in this sample: newly diagnosed GD, antithyroid drugs for less than 3 months. Preparation of the TCR library used RNA extracted from PBMCs. The same specimen was also included in a second study, on T cells in Graves' hyperthyroidism and ophthalmopathy.

Sequenced material: peripheral blood mononuclear cells (PBMCs), taken at new diagnosis, from a patient treated with antithyroid drugs. The origin of the receptors is a woman aged 25 to 39 with Graves disease.

This clonotype was seen ten or more times. This chain links TRBV6-1 with TRBJ1-1, with D perhaps TRBD1 (5 bases). The CDR3 contains 12 residues. CDR1 is MNHNS and CDR2 is SASEGT in the germline V gene. The ends were cut back, 5 bases at V and 7 bases at J, with 11 bases in the middle. CDR3 in DNA: TGTGCCAGCAGTCGACAGAGCAATGAAGCTTTCTTT. This encodes CASSRQSNEAFF.

Points on this clonotype: A read error may be the cause here, since a much bigger clone is one base away. V is TRBV28 and J is TRBJ1-5; D gene uncertain. Between the trimmed V and J ends, which lost 3 bases and 4 bases, there was a span of 10 bases. The CDR3 loop spans 14 amino acids. Per the germline V gene, CDR1 is MDHEN and CDR2 is SYDVKM. Here the CDR3 DNA reads TGTGCCAGCAGTTTTCAGAGGATAAATCAGCCCCAGCATTTT. It yields the protein CASSFQRINQPQHF.

Comments on this clonotype: A much bigger clone sits one base away, suggesting this may be a read error. The rearrangement joins TRBV3-1 to TRBJ1-1; D remains ambiguous. This CDR3 has 14 amino acids. The germline gives CDR1 LGHDT, CDR2 YNNKEL (reference sequence). Trimming stripped 1 base from V and 6 bases from J, with 12 bases between. As DNA, the CDR3 is TGTGCCAGCAGCCAAGGCAAGGCCCCAGCTGAAGCTTTCTTT. Amino acids: CASSQGKAPAEAFF.

This clonotype was seen a handful of times. As DNA, the CDR3 is TGTGCCAGCTCACCAACGGGCTCAAGTAGCAATCAGCCCCAGCATTTT. The encoded protein is CASSPTGSSSNQPQHF. The chain recombines TRBV18 with TRBJ1-5; no reliable D call. Trimming cost V 2 bases and J 0 bases, with 11 bases left between them. The length of the CDR3 is 16 residues. Germline V gene lookup returns CDR1 KGHSH and CDR2 LQKENI. Combining the CDR3 with reference TRBV18 and TRBJ1-5 gives the whole variable domain NAGVMQNPRHLVRRRGQEARLRCSPMKGHSHVYWYRQLPEEGLKFMVYLQKENIIDESGMPKERFSAEFPKEGPSILRIQQVVRGDSAAYFCASSPTGSSSNQPQHFGDGTRLSIL.

This clonotype appeared many times. The chain links TRBV6-1 to TRBJ2-2, with 7 nucleotides matching TRBD2. This CDR3 is 13 amino acids long. Germline V gene lookup returns CDR1 MNHNS and CDR2 SASEGT. Germline trimming cut 6 bases from V and 5 bases from J; bases unmatched to any gene: 3. CDR3 bases: TGTGCCAGCAGGGGAGGGGTTACCGGGGAGCTGTTTTTT. It is translated as CASRGGVTGELFF.

V usage is TRBV5-1 and J usage is TRBJ1-1; 7 positions match TRBD1. The germline CDR1 and CDR2 sequences are SGHRS and YFSETQ. V lost 2 bases to trimming and J lost 0 bases; unmatched junction nucleotides: 1. The length of the CDR3 is 14 residues. The CDR3 DNA follows: TGCGCCAGCAGCTTTGGGACAGTGAACACTGAAGCTTTCTTT. Amino acids: CASSFGTVNTEAFF.

The V gene is TRBV2, the J gene TRBJ2-1; 8 bases are a match to TRBD2. Trimming took 4 bases from V and 6 from J; bases not matched to a gene: 5. CDR3 size: 14 residues. In germline, CDR1 is SNHLY, CDR2 FYNNEI. The CDR3 loop is CASSGVGLVNEQFF. The CDR3 nucleotides are TGTGCCAGCAGTGGGGTGGGACTAGTCAATGAGCAGTTCTTC.